These 20 T cell receptor beta chains came from one sample sequenced in a study of shared clonotypes between healthy human individuals. Sequencing was performed with immunoSEQ multiplex PCR; in TCRdb, only in-frame clones are kept and a portion is missing. The table lists about 2.5 million clones, 85% to 95% of them singletons, with approximately 0.39% in the top ten. The specimen sequenced was naive CD4+ T cells from PBMCs. Stated subset: CD45RA+ positively selected. Source of these receptors: a man younger than 35 in good health. Some clones in this sample may be carry-over from other donors' samples.

The chain has TRBV5-1 and TRBJ1-3, with 8 nucleotides matching TRBD1. V gave up 4 bases and J gave up 4 bases; unmatched junction bases: 7. The CDR3 contains 15 residues. Germline CDR1 SGHRS, CDR2 YFSETQ. The CDR3 here is CASSQGQARGNTIYF. CDR3 coding DNA: TGCGCCAGCAGCCAGGGACAGGCGCGGGGAAACACCATATATTTT.

In regard to this clone: Other nucleotide sequences from this sample produce the same CDR3. The chain uses TRBV5-6 and TRBJ1-2; the D is unclear. Germline assignment: CDR1 SGHDT and CDR2 YYEEEE. The length of the CDR3 is 13 residues. Trimming cost V 1 base and J 3 bases, with 7 bases left between them. Here the CDR3 reads CASSLSGYYGYTF. The DNA for the CDR3 is TGTGCCAGCAGCTTGTCGGGGTACTATGGCTACACCTTC.

This chain joins TRBV9 and TRBJ2-1, with D unclear. In germline, CDR1 is SGDLS, CDR2 YYNGEE. V was pared by 0 bases and J by 2 bases, with 12 bases between. This CDR3 is built from 16 residues. The CDR3 is CASSVGTLTTYNEQFF. Here the CDR3 DNA reads TGTGCCAGCAGCGTAGGGACCTTAACGACCTACAATGAGCAGTTCTTC.

The chain has TRBV5-1 and TRBJ2-3; D gene unclear. Germline loops: CDR1 SGHRS, CDR2 YFSETQ. The CDR3 sequence is 14 residues long. The V end was cut by 0 bases, the J end by 2 bases, with 7 bases between. CDR3 in DNA: TGCGCCAGCAGCTTGGATGGCTTCACAGATACGCAGTATTTT. This gives the protein CASSLDGFTDTQYF.

V is TRBV5-6 and J is TRBJ2-5, with D possibly TRBD1 on 6 matching bases. This CDR3 is 13 amino acids long. V was cut by 5 bases and J by 1 base, with 9 bases left in between. Per germline, CDR1 SGHDT and CDR2 YYEEEE. Here the CDR3 DNA reads TGTGCCAGCAGTGTGACAGGCCAAGAGACCCAGTACTTC. This encodes CASSVTGQETQYF.

V and J are TRBV28 and TRBJ2-1; possibly TRBD1 for D (9 bases). Trimming removed 8 bases at V and 7 bases at J, with 21 bases between. The CDR3 totals 15 residues. In germline, CDR1 is MDHEN, CDR2 SYDVKM. CDR3 bases: TGTGCCAGCCGCCGGGGGGGACAGGGTAAAAATGAGCAGTTCTTC. Encoded protein: CASRRGGQGKNEQFF.

The chain joins TRBV7-3 to TRBJ2-7; 7 bases are a match to TRBD2. V shed 2 bases, J shed 3 bases, and the junction held 7 bases outside the gene matches. CDR3 length equals 15 residues. Germline V gene lookup returns CDR1 SGHTA and CDR2 FQGTGA. CDR3 coding DNA: TGTGCCAGCAGCTTAGGAGGCGGGAGTGTCTACGAGCAGTACTTC. It codes for CASSLGGGSVYEQYF.

This clone was seen just once. The chain combines TRBV6-1 with TRBJ1-5, with 7 bases lining up with TRBD1. V dropped 1 base and J dropped 3; count of bases not matched to a gene: 6. This CDR3 spans 16 amino acids. Per germline, CDR1 MNHNS and CDR2 SASEGT. CDR3 DNA: TGTGCCAGCAGTGAAGGTACCGACAGGGTCAATCAGCCCCAGCATTTT. It is translated as CASSEGTDRVNQPQHF.

The chain has TRBV2 and TRBJ2-1, with D unclear. This CDR3 region has 16 residues. Germline V gene data show CDR1 as SNHLY and CDR2 as FYNNEI. Trimming removed 7 bases from V and 0 bases from J, with 16 bases in between. The CDR3 DNA is TGTGCCAGCACGTCACAGCCGCTTTACTCCTACAATGAGCAGTTCTTC. It translates to CASTSQPLYSYNEQFF.

V usage is TRBV19 and J usage is TRBJ1-5, with D unclear. Per the germline V gene, CDR1 is LNHDA and CDR2 is SQIVND (reference sequence). The CDR3 length is 16 residues. Trimming stripped 6 bases from V and 4 bases from J, with 19 bases between. CDR3 nucleotides: TGTGCCAGTAGCCCTATAGTAGGGCCAGCAAATCAGCCCCAGCATTTT. Translation gives CASSPIVGPANQPQHF.

The rearrangement joins TRBV27 to TRBJ2-5, with 13 bases identical to TRBD2. This CDR3 is 15 amino acids long. From germline, CDR1 is MNHEY and CDR2 SMNVEV (reference sequence). The V gene end was trimmed by 6 bases and the J gene end by 4 bases; junction bases not matched to a gene: 5. The CDR3 sequence: CASRPGLAGLETQYF. CDR3 nucleotides: TGTGCCAGCAGGCCGGGACTAGCGGGATTAGAGACCCAGTACTTC.

This chain links TRBV5-1 with TRBJ2-3; 12 bases line up with TRBD2. Germline CDR1 and CDR2: SGHRS and YFSETQ. The CDR3 has 20 residues. Trimming took 0 bases from V and 3 from J; bases not matched to a gene: 14. This CDR3 is CASSLDYRTSGATSTDTQYF. The CDR3 nucleotides read TGCGCCAGCAGCTTGGACTATAGGACTAGCGGGGCGACATCAACAGATACGCAGTATTTT.

The chain employs TRBV27 and TRBJ2-7; 10 bases are a match to TRBD1. The germline V gene has CDR1 MNHEY and CDR2 SMNVEV (reference sequence). The V and J ends lost 5 bases and 5 bases, in that order; junction bases with no gene match: 12. The CDR3 length is 16 residues. CDR3 sequence: CASSNFFRDRGDEQYF. Written as DNA, the CDR3 is TGTGCCAGCAGTAATTTCTTCCGGGACAGGGGTGACGAGCAGTACTTC.

V and J are TRBV7-2 and TRBJ2-1, with 14 positions matching TRBD2. Germline V gene sequence: CDR1 SGHTA, CDR2 FQGNSA. The CDR3 totals 16 residues. V was clipped by 4 bases and J by 6 bases; unmatched bases: 5. CDR3 DNA sequence: TGTGCCAGCAGCTACGCGACTAGCGGGAGGGGCAATGAGCAGTTCTTC. Residues: CASSYATSGRGNEQFF.

As for this clone: The same CDR3 also results from other DNA sequences found in this sample. This chain uses TRBV11-2 with TRBJ2-6, with 8 positions matching TRBD2. The V gene end was trimmed by 5 bases and the J gene end by 1 base; junction bases not matched to a gene: 1. The length of the CDR3 is 15 residues. Germline CDR1 reads SGHAT; CDR2 reads FQNNGV. DNA of the CDR3: TGTGCCAGCAGCCCGGGAGGGTCTGGGGCCAACGTCCTGACTTTC. Its protein is CASSPGGSGANVLTF.

Only a few counts were recorded for this clone. The chain combines TRBV10-1 with TRBJ1-1; D perhaps matches TRBD1 (5 bases). The CDR3 totals 13 residues. Per the germline V gene, CDR1 is WNHNN and CDR2 is SYGVQD (reference sequence). The V and J ends lost 5 bases and 1 base respectively, with 8 bases between them. The CDR3 sequence: CASSRQPNTEAFF. In DNA, the CDR3 is TGCGCCAGCAGTCGACAGCCGAACACTGAAGCTTTCTTT.

The V gene is TRBV7-2, the J gene TRBJ2-3, with TRBD2 matching 7 bases. V lost 1 base and J lost 3; bases outside the gene matches: 10. The CDR3 has 17 residues. Germline V gene sequence: CDR1 SGHTA, CDR2 FQGNSA. The CDR3 sequence is CASSLGRRSAGTDTQYF. The DNA of the CDR3 is TGTGCCAGCAGCTTAGGACGGCGGTCAGCGGGGACAGATACGCAGTATTTT. Full variable domain (outside the CDR3, taken from reference TRBV7-2 and TRBJ2-3): GAGVSQSPSNKVTEKGKDVELRCDPISGHTALYWYRQSLGQGLEFLIYFQGNSAPDKSGLPSDRFSAERTGGSVSTLTIQRTQQEDSAVYLCASSLGRRSAGTDTQYFGPGTRLTVL.

The V and J genes are TRBV4-2 and TRBJ2-1; D is perhaps TRBD1 or TRBD2 (6 bases each). Germline CDR1 is LGHNA and CDR2 is YNFKEQ. The CDR3 is made up of 16 amino acids. The V gene lost 0 bases and the J gene lost 4 bases, with 13 bases spanning the gap. CDR3 loop: CASSQDPGGSYNEQFF. In nucleotides, the CDR3 is TGTGCCAGCAGCCAAGACCCCGGGGGCTCTTACAATGAGCAGTTCTTC.

J is TRBJ2-1 and V is TRBV29-1; the D gene could be TRBD1 or TRBD2 (6 bases each). The CDR3 extends over 15 amino acids. Trimming stripped 4 bases from V and 0 bases from J, with 13 bases between. Germline CDR1 reads SQVTM; CDR2 reads ANQGSEA. CDR3 nucleotide sequence: TGCAGCGTTGGGGGGGCAGGGAACTCCTACAATGAGCAGTTCTTC. Amino acids: CSVGGAGNSYNEQFF.

V gene TRBV11-2 combines with J gene TRBJ2-5; D is unclear. Germline V gene data show CDR1 as SGHAT and CDR2 as FQNNGV. The CDR3 covers 15 residues. Deletions cut 4 bases from V and 1 base from J, with 13 bases between. As DNA, the CDR3 is TGTGCCAGCAGCTCCCCAGCAAGAACCCAAGAGACCCAGTACTTC. Residues: CASSSPARTQETQYF.